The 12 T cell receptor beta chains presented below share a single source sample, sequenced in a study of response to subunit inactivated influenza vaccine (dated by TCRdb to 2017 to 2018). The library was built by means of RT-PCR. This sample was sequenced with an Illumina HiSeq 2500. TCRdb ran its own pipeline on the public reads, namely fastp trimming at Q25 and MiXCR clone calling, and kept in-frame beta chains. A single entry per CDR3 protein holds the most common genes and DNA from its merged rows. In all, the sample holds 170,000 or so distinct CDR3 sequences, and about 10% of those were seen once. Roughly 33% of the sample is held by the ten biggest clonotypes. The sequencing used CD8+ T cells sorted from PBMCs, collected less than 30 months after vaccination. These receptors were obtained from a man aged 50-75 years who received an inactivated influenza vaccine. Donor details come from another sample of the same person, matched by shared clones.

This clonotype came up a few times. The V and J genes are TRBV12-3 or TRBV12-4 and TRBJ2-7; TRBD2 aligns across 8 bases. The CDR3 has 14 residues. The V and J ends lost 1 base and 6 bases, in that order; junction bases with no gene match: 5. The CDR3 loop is CASSLGAGGREQYF. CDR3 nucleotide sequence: TGTGCCAGCAGTTTAGGGGCGGGGGGCCGCGAGCAGTACTTC.

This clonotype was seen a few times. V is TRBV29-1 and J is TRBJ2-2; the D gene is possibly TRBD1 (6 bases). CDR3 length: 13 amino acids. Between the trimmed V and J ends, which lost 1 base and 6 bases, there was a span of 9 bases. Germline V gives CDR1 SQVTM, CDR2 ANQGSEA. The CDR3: CSVEGGRAGELFF. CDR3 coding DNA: TGCAGCGTTGAAGGGGGGCGTGCCGGGGAGCTGTTTTTT.

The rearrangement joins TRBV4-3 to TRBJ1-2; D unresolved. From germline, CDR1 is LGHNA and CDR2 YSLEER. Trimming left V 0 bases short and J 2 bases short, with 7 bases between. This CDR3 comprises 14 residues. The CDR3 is CASSQDTENYGYTF. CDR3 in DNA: TGCGCCAGCAGCCAAGATACGGAGAACTATGGCTACACCTTC.

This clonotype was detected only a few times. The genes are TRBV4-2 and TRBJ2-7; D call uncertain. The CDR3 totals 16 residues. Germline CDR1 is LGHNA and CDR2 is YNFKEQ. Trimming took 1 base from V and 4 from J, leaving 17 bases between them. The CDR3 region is CASSQGISGLIYEQYF. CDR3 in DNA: TGTGCCAGCAGCCAAGGCATCAGTGGGCTCATATACGAGCAGTACTTC.

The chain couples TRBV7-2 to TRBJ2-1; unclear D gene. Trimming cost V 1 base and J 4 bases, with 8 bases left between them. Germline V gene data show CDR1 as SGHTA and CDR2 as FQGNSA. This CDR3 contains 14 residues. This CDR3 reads CASSLGVLYNEQFF. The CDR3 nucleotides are TGTGCCAGCAGCTTAGGGGTTCTATACAATGAGCAGTTCTTC.

CDR3 nucleotide sequence: TGTGCCAGCAGCAATGCGGGCGGGATCCCTGAAGCTTTCTTT. As protein: CASSNAGGIPEAFF. The chain joins TRBV5-6 to TRBJ1-1, with D hard to call. Per the germline V gene, CDR1 is SGHDT and CDR2 is YYEEEE. Trimming took 4 bases from V and 6 from J, leaving 16 bases between them. The CDR3 runs 14 residues. Drawing the rest from reference TRBV5-6 and TRBJ1-1, the complete variable domain is DAGVTQSPTHLIKTRGQQVTLRCSPKSGHDTVSWYQQALGQGPQFIFQYYEEEERQRGNFPDRFSGHQFPNYSSELNVNALLLGDSALYLCASSNAGGIPEAFFGQGTRLTVV.

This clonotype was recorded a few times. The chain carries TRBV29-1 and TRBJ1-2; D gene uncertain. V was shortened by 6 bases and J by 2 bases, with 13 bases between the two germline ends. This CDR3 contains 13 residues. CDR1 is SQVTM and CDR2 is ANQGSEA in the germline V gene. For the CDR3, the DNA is TGCAGCGTCCAAACCGAAGGGAACTATGGCTACACCTTC. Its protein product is CSVQTEGNYGYTF.

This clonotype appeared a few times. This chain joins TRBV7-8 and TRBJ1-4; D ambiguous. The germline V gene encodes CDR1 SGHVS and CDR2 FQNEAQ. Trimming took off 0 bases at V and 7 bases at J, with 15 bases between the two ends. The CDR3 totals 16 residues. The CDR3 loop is CASSLALLGSSEKLFF. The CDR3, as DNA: TGTGCCAGCAGCTTAGCGCTTTTGGGGAGTAGTGAAAAACTGTTTTTT.

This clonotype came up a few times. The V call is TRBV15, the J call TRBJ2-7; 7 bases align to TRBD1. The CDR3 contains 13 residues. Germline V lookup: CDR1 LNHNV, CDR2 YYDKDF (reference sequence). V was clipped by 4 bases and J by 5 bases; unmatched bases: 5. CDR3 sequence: CATSKDRADEQYF. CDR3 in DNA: TGTGCCACCAGCAAAGACAGGGCAGACGAGCAGTACTTC.

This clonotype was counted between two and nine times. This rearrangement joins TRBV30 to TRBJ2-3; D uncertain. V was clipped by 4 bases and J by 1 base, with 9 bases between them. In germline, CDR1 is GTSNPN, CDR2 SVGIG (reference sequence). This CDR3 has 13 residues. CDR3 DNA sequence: TGTGCCTGGATGACGGATGGCACAGATACGCAGTATTTT. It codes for CAWMTDGTDTQYF. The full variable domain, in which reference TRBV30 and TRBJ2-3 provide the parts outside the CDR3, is SQTIHQWPATLVQPVGSPLSLECTVEGTSNPNLYWYRQAAGRGLQLLFYSVGIGQISSEVPQNLSASRPQDRQFILSSKKLLLSDSGFYLCAWMTDGTDTQYFGPGTRLTVL.

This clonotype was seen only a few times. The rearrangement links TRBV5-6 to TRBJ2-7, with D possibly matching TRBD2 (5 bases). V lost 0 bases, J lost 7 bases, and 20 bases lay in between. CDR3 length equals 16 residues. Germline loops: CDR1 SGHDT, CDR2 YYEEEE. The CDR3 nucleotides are TGTGCCAGCAGCTTGGTGCCGGGGATGGACCTGGAAGAGCAGTACTTC. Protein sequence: CASSLVPGMDLEEQYF.

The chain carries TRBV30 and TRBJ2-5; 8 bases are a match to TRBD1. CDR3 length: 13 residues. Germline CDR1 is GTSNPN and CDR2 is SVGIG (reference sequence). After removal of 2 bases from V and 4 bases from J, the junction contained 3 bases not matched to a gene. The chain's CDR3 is CAWSPTGAETQYF. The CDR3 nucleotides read TGTGCCTGGAGTCCGACAGGGGCAGAGACCCAGTACTTC.